A single sample is the source of the 12 T cell receptor beta chains below, sequenced in a study of cytomegalovirus exposure and HLA in healthy donors. The PCR used 60 Vbeta and 13 Jbeta primers. The data were produced by immunoSEQ multiplex PCR, yet TCRdb's version contains in-frame clones alone and is incomplete. The sample has some 180,000 clones; about 13% are singletons. The sample comprised PBMCs. Receptors originate from a middle-aged man in good health and CMV-seropositive.

This clone was seen only a few times. V gene TRBV4-3 combines with J gene TRBJ2-3; the D gene is possibly TRBD1 (5 bases). Germline CDR1 LGHNA, CDR2 YSLEER. CDR3 length: 16 amino acids. Trimming left V 0 bases short and J 3 bases short, with 13 bases between. CDR3 loop: CASSQEPWGQTDTQYF. The CDR3 DNA is TGCGCCAGCAGCCAAGAGCCCTGGGGCCAAACAGATACGCAGTATTTT.

This chain joins TRBV6-5 and TRBJ1-2; 8 bases fit TRBD1. This CDR3 is built from 16 residues. The V gene end was trimmed by 2 bases and the J gene end by 4 bases; junction bases not matched to a gene: 9. Per germline, CDR1 MNHEY and CDR2 SVGAGI. The CDR3 nucleotides are TGTGCCAGCAGTTACAGCGGACAGGGAGGGCCCTATGGCTACACCTTC. Protein sequence: CASSYSGQGGPYGYTF.

In this sample, this clone turned up a few times. Other DNA sequences from this sample encode an identical CDR3 as well. The V gene is TRBV6-5, the J gene TRBJ1-2; D remains ambiguous. The length of the CDR3 is 12 residues. Germline V CDR1 and CDR2: MNHEY, SVGAGI. The ends were cut back, 6 bases at V and 6 bases at J, with 11 bases in the middle. Here the CDR3 DNA reads TGTGCCAGCAGGACCCTGGCGGATGGCTACACCTTC. This codes for CASRTLADGYTF.

Only a few counts were recorded for this clone. The gene calls are TRBV6-1 and TRBJ1-2, with TRBD1 matching 7 bases. V lost 3 bases, J lost 7 bases, and 8 bases stayed unmatched. The CDR3 runs 14 residues. CDR1 and CDR2 from the germline V gene are MNHNS and SASEGT. CDR3 nucleotides: TGTGCCAGCAGTGAGGGACAGAATCCTGCTGGCTACACCTTC. Translated: CASSEGQNPAGYTF.

The chain joins TRBV9 to TRBJ2-3, with D possibly TRBD1 on 6 matching bases. The CDR3 covers 14 residues. Per the germline V gene, CDR1 is SGDLS and CDR2 is YYNGEE. Trimming pared 7 bases from V and 6 bases from J, leaving 18 bases between. The CDR3 nucleotides are TGTGCCAGCGACCTAAGGGGGACACAGGATACGCAGTATTTT. Translating it yields CASDLRGTQDTQYF.

This sequence joins TRBV19 and TRBJ2-3, with D tentatively TRBD2 (5 bases). The ends were cut back, 3 bases at V and 4 bases at J, with 8 bases in the middle. Germline lookup yields CDR1 LNHDA and CDR2 SQIVND (reference sequence). The CDR3 is made up of 13 amino acids. This CDR3 is CASSITRADTQYF. Here the CDR3 DNA reads TGTGCCAGTAGTATTACGAGGGCAGATACGCAGTATTTT.

Only a few counts were recorded for this clone. CDR3 residues: CASRLGQTDNSPLHF. The CDR3 DNA follows: TGTGCCAGCAGACTAGGGCAGACCGATAATTCACCCCTCCACTTT. The chain employs TRBV6-5 and TRBJ1-6; D not certain. The CDR3 sequence is 15 residues long. V lost 6 bases and J 5 bases, leaving 14 bases between the germline ends. Germline-derived CDR1 and CDR2 are MNHEY and SVGAGI.

Regarding this clone: At one end the junction does not follow the germline gene, possibly because of a read error. J is TRBJ1-5 and V is TRBV28; TRBD1 matches 7 bases. This CDR3 contains 18 residues. Germline values: CDR1 MDHEN, CDR2 SYDVKM. The CDR3 DNA follows: TGTGCCAGCAGCTATACGAGACAGGGTGGTACGAGGAATCGGCCCCAGCATTTT. Its translation is CASSYTRQGGTRNRPQHF.

This clone was recorded a few times. The V gene is TRBV6-5, the J gene TRBJ1-3; a weak D match, TRBD1 (6 bases). Trimming removed 5 bases from V and 0 bases from J, with 8 bases in between. CDR1 is MNHEY and CDR2 is SVGAGI in the germline V gene. The CDR3 length is 14 residues. The DNA for the CDR3 is TGTGCCAGCAGTAACAGGGACTCTGGAAACACCATATATTTT. It specifies CASSNRDSGNTIYF.

The rearrangement links TRBV29-1 to TRBJ2-5; D remains ambiguous. Trimming left V 4 bases short and J 3 bases short, with 6 bases between. CDR3 length equals 11 residues. Germline CDR1 SQVTM, CDR2 ANQGSEA. The CDR3 reads CSVAFKETQYF. CDR3 DNA sequence: TGCAGCGTTGCATTCAAAGAGACCCAGTACTTC.

This clone came up many times. The chain combines TRBV7-8 with TRBJ2-1; 9 bases are a match to TRBD1. Germline-derived CDR1 and CDR2 are SGHVS and FQNEAQ. With 3 bases clipped from V and 7 bases from J, the junction kept 1 base outside the gene matches. The CDR3 is made up of 13 amino acids. The CDR3 sequence is CASSLDRGNEQFF. Here the CDR3 DNA reads TGTGCCAGCAGCTTGGACAGGGGTAATGAGCAGTTCTTC.

This clone was counted only a few times. V and J are TRBV10-3 and TRBJ1-6; no clear D gene. Trimming removed 0 bases at V and 9 bases at J, with 9 bases between. The CDR3 spans 14 residues. Germline values: CDR1 ENHRY, CDR2 SYGVKD. DNA of the CDR3: TGTGCCATCAGTGAGTCAACCTCAGGTTCACCCCTCCACTTT. This translates into CAISESTSGSPLHF.